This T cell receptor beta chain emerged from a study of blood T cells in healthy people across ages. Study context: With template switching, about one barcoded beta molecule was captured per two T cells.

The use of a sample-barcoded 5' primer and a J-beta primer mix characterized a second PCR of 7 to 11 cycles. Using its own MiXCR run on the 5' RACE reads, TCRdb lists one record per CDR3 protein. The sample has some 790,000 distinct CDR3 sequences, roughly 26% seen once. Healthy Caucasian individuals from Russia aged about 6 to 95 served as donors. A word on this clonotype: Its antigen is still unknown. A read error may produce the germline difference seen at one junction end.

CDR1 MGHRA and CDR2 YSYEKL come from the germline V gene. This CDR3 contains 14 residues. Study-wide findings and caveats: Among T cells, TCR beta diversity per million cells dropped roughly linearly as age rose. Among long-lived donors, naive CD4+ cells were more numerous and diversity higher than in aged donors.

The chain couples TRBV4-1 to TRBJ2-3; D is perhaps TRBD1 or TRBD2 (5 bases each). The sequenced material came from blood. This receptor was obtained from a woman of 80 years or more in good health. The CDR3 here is CASSPGPIGDSQYF. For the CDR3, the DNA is TGCGCCAGCAGCCCGGGACCCATTGGAGATTCGCAGTATTTT.